This T cell receptor (beta chain) was documented in a study of CD8+ T cells in alopecia areata. Treatment reported: oral pan-JAK inhibitor, 5-10 mg twice daily. Germline CDR1 and CDR2: MGHRA and YSYEKL. Trimming took 0 bases from V and 10 from J, leaving 16 bases between them. This CDR3 has 15 amino acids. In each case, RNA was isolated and then reverse transcribed into cDNA as the sequencing template. Only in-frame clones appear in the TCRdb table, and some are missing; sequencing was by immunoSEQ multiplex PCR. The sample shows 120,000 or so clones, 58% of them seen only once. J is TRBJ2-1 and V is TRBV4-1; perhaps TRBD1 as D (6 bases). Sequenced here: CD8+ T cells sorted from blood, sampled at week 4, from a patient treated with tofacitinib. The clonotype was recovered from a human donor with alopecia areata. The DNA of the CDR3 is TGCGCCAGCAGCCAAGAACCAACAGGGTCAAAGGAGCAGTTCTTC. This sequence encodes CASSQEPTGSKEQFF.